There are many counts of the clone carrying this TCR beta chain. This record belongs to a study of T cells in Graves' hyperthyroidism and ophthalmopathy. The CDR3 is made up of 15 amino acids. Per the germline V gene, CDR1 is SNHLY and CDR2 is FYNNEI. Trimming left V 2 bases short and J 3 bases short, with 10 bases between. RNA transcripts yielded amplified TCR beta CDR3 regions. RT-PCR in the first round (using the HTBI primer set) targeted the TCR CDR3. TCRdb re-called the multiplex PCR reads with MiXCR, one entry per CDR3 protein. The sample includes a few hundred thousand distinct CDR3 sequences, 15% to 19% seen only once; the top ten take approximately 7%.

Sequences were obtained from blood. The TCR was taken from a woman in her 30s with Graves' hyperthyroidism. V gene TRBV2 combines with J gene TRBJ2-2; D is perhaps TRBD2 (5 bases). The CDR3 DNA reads TGTGCCAGCAGTGAAAACCGGGGTGACACCGGGGAGCTGTTTTTT. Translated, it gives CASSENRGDTGELFF.